This TCR beta chain was identified during a study of cytomegalovirus exposure and HLA in healthy donors. Libraries were prepared by immunoSEQ multiplex PCR; TCRdb keeps only in-frame clonotypes and omits some of them. The sample contains 150,000 or so clones, around four fifths of which appear only once. The V gene lost 2 bases and the J gene lost 2 bases, with 15 bases spanning the gap. Germline-derived CDR1 and CDR2 are GTSNPN and SVGIG (reference sequence). The CDR3 totals 15 residues. Specimen: PBMCs. This receptor was identified in a young man in good health and CMV-seropositive. The rearrangement links TRBV30 to TRBJ1-2; perhaps TRBD1 as D (6 bases). DNA for the CDR3: TGTGCCTGGAGTACCCGGGACATAGCGAACTATGGCTACACCTTC. This codes for CAWSTRDIANYGYTF.